This TCR beta chain was profiled in a study of blood T cells in healthy people across ages. There are 17 residues in the CDR3. Looked up from germline, CDR1 is SGHAT and CDR2 is FQNNGV. Trimming cost V 0 bases and J 4 bases; bases outside gene matches: 10. A J-beta primer mix and a sample-barcoded 5' primer were used in a second PCR of roughly 6 to 11 cycles. Via MiXCR, TCRdb re-called the 5' RACE reads, giving one row per CDR3 protein. The sample has about 800,000 distinct CDR3 sequences, just under 25% seen once. These same data were also listed under a study on T cells of mothers and their children. That paper adds: The donor cohort consisted of three healthy Caucasian mothers and their six children. Reads obtained per mother exceeded 9 million TCR beta CDR3 reads, with 2.5 million to 3.5 million obtained per child.

The sequenced material came from blood. This receptor was obtained from a boy younger than 18 in good health. The chain recombines TRBV11-2 with TRBJ2-7; the match to TRBD1 covers 9 bases. Here the CDR3 reads CASSLERGNRGQYEQYF. Written as DNA, the CDR3 is TGTGCCAGCAGCTTAGAGCGCGGAAACAGGGGGCAGTACGAGCAGTACTTC.